This T cell receptor beta chain was profiled in a study of blood T cell repertoires in COVID-19. Libraries were prepared by immunoSEQ multiplex PCR; TCRdb keeps only in-frame clonotypes and omits some of them. This sample yields around 230,000 clones, of which 88% are seen a single time; under 3% belongs to the top ten. The CDR3 extends over 16 amino acids. Germline assignment: CDR1 SGHDN and CDR2 FVKESK. V lost 3 bases and J 0 bases, leaving 11 bases between the germline ends. Participants were placed into cohorts based on the clinical history they reported. This receptor was identified in a woman in her twenties or thirties who had recovered from COVID-19. The chain couples TRBV14 to TRBJ1-4, with D perhaps TRBD1 (5 bases). Sequenced material: PBMCs or T cells enriched from blood (not recorded which). For the CDR3, the DNA is TGTGCCAGCAGCCACCTCGACAGAGCAACTAATGAAAAACTGTTTTTT. Its translation is CASSHLDRATNEKLFF.